What follows describes a single TCR beta chain. The sample comes from a study of blood T cell repertoires in COVID-19. Seattle cases were enrolled at active infection and followed longitudinally. Trimming stripped 5 bases from V and 3 bases from J, with 14 bases between. From germline, CDR1 is SEHNR and CDR2 FQNEAQ (reference sequence). The CDR3 has 14 amino acids. TCRdb's table, derived via immunoSEQ multiplex PCR, lists solely in-frame clones and lacks some. The data hold over 150,000 clones, with 70% to 85% observed a single time. The chain links TRBV7-9 to TRBJ2-7; D possibly corresponds to TRBD2 (5 bases). Sequenced: peripheral blood. The source is a man aged 60 to 69 with COVID-19, enrolled during active disease. The CDR3 DNA reads as TGTGCCAGCAGCCGCGCGGAAGGGAGCTACGAGCAGTACTTC. Translation gives CASSRAEGSYEQYF.